The 10 T cell receptor beta chains below all came from one sample that was sequenced in a study of tissue T cells after allogeneic stem cell transplantation (dated by TCRdb to between 2021 and 2024). The intended sense of this specimen's time point label: mouse harvest day 14 after allogeneic transplant. Mouse grafts combined 10^7 T-cell-depleted bone marrow cells with 10^6 splenic CD5+ T cells, given via tail vein injection. The protocol used for the library was the immunoSEQ multiplex PCR assay. TCRdb re-hosts the immuneACCESS table, in-frame sequences only. Its copies lack some clones; in the studies checked, an unresolved V gene accounts for under half of them, and the cause for the rest is not known. This sample is represented by fewer than 5,500 clones; less than 35% of them were singletons. Under 7% of the sample is taken by the ten largest. Sequenced material: skin. The origin of the receptors is a female BALB/c mouse given C57BL/6 T cells with graft-versus-host disease after an allogeneic hematopoietic cell transplant.

Comment on this clone: The genes are named according to mouse. Read coverage stops 1 residue before the CDR3 terminus; the germline J gene supplies the remainder. J is TRBJ2-1 and V is TRBV13-2, with a possible D match to TRBD1 (6 bases). Germline V gene sequence: CDR1 NNHNN, CDR2 SYGAGS (reference sequence). This CDR3 contains 14 residues. V lost 0 bases, J lost 9 bases, and 13 bases lay in between. CDR3 amino acids: CASGDAGRGDEQFF. The sequenced part of the CDR3 DNA is TGTGCCAGCGGTGATGCAGGCAGGGGAGATGAGCAGTTC.

Points on this clone: Germline and genes here are mouse. The sequenced part of the CDR3 DNA is TGTGCCAGCAGTCTCCCCCATTCTGGAAATACGCTCTAT. Translating it yields CASSLPHSGNTLY. The entire CDR3 sequence reads CASSLPHSGNTLYF. J is TRBJ1-3 and V is TRBV26; no reliable D call. Read coverage stops 1 residue before the CDR3 terminus; the germline J gene supplies the remainder. This CDR3 contains 14 residues. Germline CDR1 KGHPV, CDR2 FQNQEV (reference sequence). V lost 3 bases and J 0 bases, leaving 6 bases between the germline ends.

Regarding this clone: Mouse names are used for the genes. The CDR3 is cut off 1 residue early in the read; its end comes from the germline J gene. The chain links TRBV3 to TRBJ1-4, with a tentative D call TRBD1 (6 bases). The CDR3 sequence is 15 residues long. Trimming took 0 bases from V and 5 from J, leaving 10 bases between them. Germline lookup yields CDR1 SNHLY and CDR2 FYNGKV (reference sequence). This CDR3 is CASSLARGRNERLFF. The sequenced CDR3 bases are TGTGCCAGCAGCTTAGCGCGGGGGCGGAACGAAAGATTATTT. The full variable domain, its missing parts supplied by reference TRBV3 and TRBJ1-4, is GPKVLQIPSHQIIDMGQMVTLNCDPVSNHLYFYWYKQILGQQMEFLVNFYNGKVMEKSKLFKDQFSVERPDGSYFTLKIQPTALEDSAVYFCASSLARGRNERLFFGHGTKLSVL.

In the case of this clone: Gene names and germline refer to mouse. Read coverage stops 1 residue before the CDR3 terminus; the germline J gene supplies the remainder. The chain joins TRBV1 to TRBJ1-6; D remains unclear. Being an ORF, TRBJ1-6 has a function that is uncertain. Germline CDR1 reads NSQYPW; CDR2 reads LRSPGD (reference sequence). The CDR3 consists of 15 residues. Trimming shortened V by 4 bases and J by 1 base, and 8 bases separated the two germline ends. CDR3 loop: CTCSGLGSYNSPLYF. Incomplete CDR3 DNA: TGCACCTGCAGTGGGTTGGGGTCCTATAATTCGCCCCTCTAC.

This clone is medium-sized within its sample. The listed genes are named as in mouse. The missing CDR3 end, 1 residue past where the read stops, is filled in from the germline J gene. The V gene is TRBV26, the J gene TRBJ2-7; TRBD1 might be the D (6 bases). Trimming took off 4 bases at V and 4 bases at J, with 8 bases between the two ends. Germline V gives CDR1 KGHPV, CDR2 FQNQEV (reference sequence). CDR3 size: 12 residues. The CDR3 spells CASSRGGYEQYF. Partial CDR3 DNA: TGTGCCAGCAGTCGAGGGGGATATGAACAGTAC. Variable domain in full (rest from reference TRBV26 and TRBJ2-7): NSKVIQTPRYLVKGQGQKAKMRCIPEKGHPVVFWYQQNKNNEFKFLINFQNQEVLQQIDMTEKRFSAECPSNSPCSLEIQSSEAGDSALYLCASSRGGYEQYFGPGTRLTVL.

On this clone: The listed genes are named as in mouse. The read gets to within 1 residue of the CDR3 end, and the germline J gene fills in the rest. The rearrangement uses TRBV29 and TRBJ2-5; 7 bases are shared with TRBD1. The V and J ends lost 5 bases and 2 bases, in that order; junction bases with no gene match: 4. The CDR3 length is 14 residues. The germline gives CDR1 MSHET, CDR2 SYDVDS. The CDR3 loop is CASSIRDSQDTQYF. The sequenced part of the CDR3 DNA is TGTGCTAGCAGTATCCGGGACAGCCAAGACACCCAGTAC. Based on the CDR3 plus reference TRBV29 and TRBJ2-5, the full variable domain is DMKVTQMPRYLIKRMGENVLLECGQDMSHETMYWYRQDPGLGLQLIYISYDVDSNSEGDIPKGYRVSRKKREHFSLILDSAKTNQTSVYFCASSIRDSQDTQYFGPGTRLLVL.

This clone was seen a few times. The gene symbols are mouse symbols. The read halts 1 residue ahead of the CDR3 end, with the missing end drawn from the germline J gene. The V call is TRBV2, the J call TRBJ2-7; D perhaps matches TRBD2 (7 bases). Trimming shortened V by 0 bases and J by 6 bases, and 12 bases separated the two germline ends. CDR3 length equals 14 residues. Germline V lookup: CDR1 LGHNA, CDR2 YSYQKL. The sequenced part of the CDR3 DNA is TGTGCCAGCAGCCAAGACCGGGGGGCGCTTGAACAGTAC. Residues: CASSQDRGALEQY. The whole CDR3 is CASSQDRGALEQYF.

For this clone: Any gene name here is a mouse gene name. The read terminates 1 residue before the CDR3 end, so the remaining end is supplied by the germline J gene. This chain connects TRBV3 to TRBJ2-2; D gene ambiguous. Germline loops: CDR1 SNHLY, CDR2 FYNGKV (reference sequence). This CDR3 contains 13 residues. V dropped 1 base and J dropped 7 bases, with 7 bases sitting between them. CDR3 sequence: CASSLDGYGQLYF. The DNA read from the CDR3 is TGTGCCAGCAGCTTAGACGGGTACGGGCAGCTCTAC.

Worth noting for this clone: Gene names and germline match the mouse. Read data end 1 residue before the CDR3 end; the end is taken from the germline J gene. This chain joins TRBV12-1 and TRBJ2-2; D may be TRBD2 (5 bases). The germline V gene has CDR1 SGHSN and CDR2 HYEKVE. V was trimmed by 0 bases and J by 0 bases, leaving 7 bases between them. CDR3 length: 15 residues. CDR3 DNA (partial): TGTGCCAGCTCTCTCCTGGGAGCAAACACCGGGCAGCTCTAC. Its translation: CASSLLGANTGQLY. The whole CDR3 sequence reads CASSLLGANTGQLYF.

On this clone itself: Germline and genes here are mouse. From the germline J gene comes the end of the CDR3, since the read stops 1 residue before it. The rearrangement uses TRBV3 and TRBJ2-4; D gene ambiguous. Trimming cost V 4 bases and J 0 bases, with 5 bases left between them. The length of the CDR3 is 13 residues. Germline V gives CDR1 SNHLY, CDR2 FYNGKV (reference sequence). CDR3 protein: CASSSTSQNTLYF. The sequenced part of the CDR3 DNA is TGTGCCAGCAGCTCTACTAGTCAAAACACCTTGTAC.